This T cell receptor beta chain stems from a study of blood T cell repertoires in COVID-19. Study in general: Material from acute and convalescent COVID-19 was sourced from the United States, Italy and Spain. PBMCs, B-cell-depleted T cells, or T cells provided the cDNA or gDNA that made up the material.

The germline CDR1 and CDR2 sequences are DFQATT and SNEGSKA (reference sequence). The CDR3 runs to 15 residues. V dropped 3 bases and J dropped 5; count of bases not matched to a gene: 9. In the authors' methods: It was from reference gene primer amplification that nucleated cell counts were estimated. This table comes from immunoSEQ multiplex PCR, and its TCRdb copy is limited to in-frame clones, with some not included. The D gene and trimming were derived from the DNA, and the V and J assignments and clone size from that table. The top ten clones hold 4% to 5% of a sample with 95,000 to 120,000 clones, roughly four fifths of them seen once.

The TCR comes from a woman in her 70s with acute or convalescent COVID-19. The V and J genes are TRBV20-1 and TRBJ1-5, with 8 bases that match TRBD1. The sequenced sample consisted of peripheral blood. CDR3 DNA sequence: TGCAGTGCTAGTAGCACAGGGGGTGCCCATCAGCCCCAGCATTTT. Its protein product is CSASSTGGAHQPQHF.